This T cell receptor (beta chain) was captured in a study of cytomegalovirus exposure and HLA in healthy donors. Germline loops: CDR1 SGDLS, CDR2 YYNGEE. The CDR3 loop spans 17 amino acids. Trimming left V 0 bases short and J 4 bases short, with 18 bases between. PCR employed 60 Vbeta and 13 Jbeta primers. Original handling: Unique TCR beta chains totaled roughly 79 million in a later count, with around 11 million of them shared. Here immunoSEQ multiplex PCR was the method, and the copy in TCRdb shows in-frame clones only, minus some. Clone size and V and J calls were adopted from that table, with D and trimming inferred from the DNA. Of about 180,000 clones listed, roughly 78% are singletons.

The origin of this receptor is a woman in her forties in good health and CMV-seronegative. The chain links TRBV9 to TRBJ2-3; TRBD2 is a possible D gene (6 bases). The sample was PBMCs. For the CDR3, the DNA is TGTGCCAGCAGCGTAGGTACCGGGGGTTGGGGGGCAGATACGCAGTATTTT. It encodes CASSVGTGGWGADTQYF.